Presented here are 15 T cell receptor beta chains from one specimen sequenced in a study of cytomegalovirus exposure and HLA in healthy donors (dated by TCRdb to 2016 to 2017). Libraries were constructed by the immunoSEQ multiplex PCR assay. Sourced from immuneACCESS, this table was stored by TCRdb with only in-frame sequences that have V and J called. A share of the clones is absent; for the studies checked, an unresolved V gene accounts for under half, and the remainder has no known explanation. This sample holds about 130,000 clones; 89% were observed only once. In total, the top ten clones hold about 1.1% of the sample. Sequencing used PBMCs. These receptor sequences come from a woman under 30 in good health and CMV-seronegative.

The chain joins TRBV27 to TRBJ2-7; 7 bases are a match to TRBD1. CDR3 size: 13 residues. V dropped 6 bases and J dropped 1; count of bases not matched to a gene: 3. Germline values: CDR1 MNHEY, CDR2 SMNVEV (reference sequence). CDR3 sequence (DNA): TGTGCCAGCAGCCAGGGGGTTTCCTACGAGCAGTACTTC. Residues: CASSQGVSYEQYF.

About this clone itself: Other nucleotide sequences from this sample produce the same CDR3. The chain joins TRBV6-5 to TRBJ1-5, with a possible D match to TRBD1 (5 bases). This CDR3 comprises 14 residues. V lost 6 bases, J lost 1 base, and 10 bases lay in between. Per germline, CDR1 MNHEY and CDR2 SVGAGI. CDR3 coding DNA: TGTGCCAGCAGCCTCGGACAAAGCAATCAGCCCCAGCATTTT. Protein product: CASSLGQSNQPQHF.

The sample holds one count of this clone. The chain links TRBV27 to TRBJ2-3; D is perhaps TRBD1 (5 bases). CDR3 size: 14 residues. Trimming shortened V by 6 bases and J by 1 base, and 11 bases separated the two germline ends. The germline V gene has CDR1 MNHEY and CDR2 SMNVEV (reference sequence). The CDR3 region has the DNA TGTGCCAGCAGCCAAGGGGCGGGCACAGATACGCAGTATTTT. Translated: CASSQGAGTDTQYF.

This chain joins TRBV6-5 and TRBJ2-7; 7 nucleotides agree with TRBD2. Germline-derived CDR1 and CDR2 are MNHEY and SVGAGI. CDR3 size: 15 residues. With 6 bases clipped from V and 1 base from J, the junction kept 9 bases outside the gene matches. CDR3 sequence (DNA): TGTGCCAGCAGCCGGAGCGGGAAAGCGTCCTACGAGCAGTACGTC. Protein sequence: CASSRSGKASYEQYV.

The gene calls are TRBV12-2 and TRBJ2-7; the table's TRBD2 call for D was not verified on the DNA. TRBV12-2 is noted as a pseudogene. The CDR3 consists of 17 residues. This chain's CDR3 is CASRLARRGRRFHEQYF. CDR3 nucleotide sequence: TGTGCAAGTCGCTTAGCGCGGCGCGGGAGGAGATTCCACGAGCAGTACTTC.

This rearrangement joins TRBV14 to TRBJ1-6; unclear D gene. Trimming stripped 0 bases from V and 10 bases from J, with 13 bases between. There are 15 residues in the CDR3. Germline V gene data show CDR1 as SGHDN and CDR2 as FVKESK. The CDR3 loop reads CASSQEGGSHSPLHF. DNA of the CDR3: TGTGCCAGCAGCCAAGAGGGAGGGTCACACTCACCCCTCCACTTT.

The chain has TRBV5-1 and TRBJ1-3; 8 bases agree with TRBD1. This CDR3 region has 17 residues. CDR1 and CDR2 (germline): SGHRS, YFSETQ. V shed 0 bases and J 3 bases; nucleotides not matched to a gene: 8. CDR3 bases: TGCGCCAGCAGCTTGGATCGGACAGGGACTTATGGAAACACCATATATTTT. Translation: CASSLDRTGTYGNTIYF.

The chain recombines TRBV14 with TRBJ1-2; possible D gene TRBD1, 5 bases. This CDR3 contains 15 residues. Trimming shortened V by 2 bases and J by 7 bases, and 17 bases separated the two germline ends. Germline assignment: CDR1 SGHDN and CDR2 FVKESK. CDR3 protein: CASSQQGPLRGGYTF. DNA of the CDR3: TGTGCCAGCAGCCAACAAGGCCCCTTAAGGGGTGGCTACACCTTC. Based on the CDR3 plus reference TRBV14 and TRBJ1-2, the full variable domain is EAGVTQFPSHSVIEKGQTVTLRCDPISGHDNLYWYRRVMGKEIKFLLHFVKESKQDESGMPNNRFLAERTGGTYSTLKVQPAELEDSGVYFCASSQQGPLRGGYTFGSGTRLTVV.

This sequence joins TRBV18 and TRBJ1-1; tentative D call: TRBD1 (6 bases). Trimming took 4 bases from V and 4 from J, leaving 10 bases between them. CDR1 and CDR2 from the germline V gene are KGHSH and LQKENI. This CDR3 is 13 amino acids long. Here the CDR3 reads CASSRSDSTEAFF. The CDR3 nucleotides are TGTGCCAGCTCACGATCGGACAGCACTGAAGCTTTCTTT. Supplemented by reference TRBV18 and TRBJ1-1, the full variable domain reads NAGVMQNPRHLVRRRGQEARLRCSPMKGHSHVYWYRQLPEEGLKFMVYLQKENIIDESGMPKERFSAEFPKEGPSILRIQQVVRGDSAAYFCASSRSDSTEAFFGQGTRLTVV.

The chain combines TRBV2 with TRBJ2-1; D is ambiguous. CDR3 size: 11 residues. The V and J ends lost 10 bases and 7 bases respectively, with 11 bases between them. Germline lookup yields CDR1 SNHLY and CDR2 FYNNEI. Here the CDR3 reads CATSPLNEQFF. CDR3 in DNA: TGTGCCACCAGCCCATTGAATGAGCAGTTCTTC.

V is TRBV7-2 and J is TRBJ1-1; 7 bases map to TRBD1. The CDR3 has 14 residues. Germline loops: CDR1 SGHTA, CDR2 FQGNSA. The V gene end was trimmed by 5 bases and the J gene end by 0 bases; junction bases not matched to a gene: 3. The CDR3 sequence: CASSKGQMNTEAFF. CDR3 in DNA: TGTGCCAGCAGCAAGGGACAGATGAACACTGAAGCTTTCTTT. Using reference TRBV7-2 and TRBJ1-1 for the parts outside the CDR3, the full variable domain is GAGVSQSPSNKVTEKGKDVELRCDPISGHTALYWYRQSLGQGLEFLIYFQGNSAPDKSGLPSDRFSAERTGGSVSTLTIQRTQQEDSAVYLCASSKGQMNTEAFFGQGTRLTVV.

This clone was seen a handful of times. The CDR3 loop reads CASSFRGGNYNEQFF. CDR3 in DNA: TGTGCCAGCAGCTTTCGGGGGGGAAACTACAATGAGCAGTTCTTC. This chain connects TRBV27 to TRBJ2-1; TRBD2 matches at 8 bases. Germline lookup yields CDR1 MNHEY and CDR2 SMNVEV (reference sequence). CDR3 size: 15 residues. The V segment lost 6 bases and the J segment 3 bases; nucleotides outside the gene matches: 7.

The chain joins TRBV29-1 to TRBJ1-2; D is uncertain. The CDR3 is 13 residues long. V was shortened by 5 bases and J by 1 base, with 11 bases between the two germline ends. Germline CDR1 SQVTM, CDR2 ANQGSEA. CDR3 region: CSVTTGYNYGYTF. The CDR3 coding sequence is TGCAGCGTTACGACGGGGTATAACTATGGCTACACCTTC.

The J gene is TRBJ2-1, the V gene TRBV28; D unresolved. Germline CDR1 reads MDHEN; CDR2 reads SYDVKM. This CDR3 has 14 residues. Trimming cost V 3 bases and J 7 bases, with 13 bases left between them. The DNA for the CDR3 is TGTGCCAGCAGTTTTGAAACCCTATGGAATGAGCAGTTCTTC. It codes for CASSFETLWNEQFF.

This clone was seen once. J is TRBJ2-4 and V is TRBV28, with 9 bases that match TRBD1. Germline V gives CDR1 MDHEN, CDR2 SYDVKM. The V segment lost 5 bases and the J segment 8 bases; nucleotides outside the gene matches: 7. The length of the CDR3 is 14 residues. CDR3 sequence: CASSPTGGLDIQYF. CDR3 in DNA: TGTGCCAGCAGTCCGACAGGGGGGTTGGACATTCAGTACTTC.